This T cell receptor (beta chain) derives from a study of blood T cell repertoires in COVID-19. Looking at the study overall: Samples came from the United States, Italy and Spain, spanning acute and convalescent COVID-19. From T cells, B-cell-depleted T cells, or PBMCs came the material, which was cDNA or gDNA.

Symptom resolution, clearance, or two negative PCRs marked donors in Cohort 3 as recovered. With 0 bases clipped from V and 0 bases from J, the junction kept 7 bases outside the gene matches. Germline assignment: CDR1 LGHNA and CDR2 YNFKEQ. CDR3 length: 18 amino acids. Sequenced by immunoSEQ multiplex PCR; TCRdb stores in-frame clones only, minus some. Of about 370,000 clones listed, 75% to 90% are singletons. The TCR originated in a man between 18 and 35 years old who had recovered from COVID-19. The V gene is TRBV4-2, the J gene TRBJ2-7; 11 bases align to TRBD2. What was sequenced was PBMCs or T cells enriched from blood (not recorded which). In nucleotides, the CDR3 is TGTGCCAGCAGCCAAGATCGTCTAGCGGGGGGTCTCTCCTACGAGCAGTACTTC. It encodes CASSQDRLAGGLSYEQYF.